This record looks at one TCR beta chain sequence and its context. Its antigen is undetermined. Produced via immunoSEQ multiplex PCR; TCRdb's table is partial and in-frame only. Of tens of thousands of clones listed, about four fifths are singletons. These data belong to a study of T cells in localized non-small cell lung cancer. Study results and caveats: Tumor showed lower T cell clonality than uninvolved adjacent lung, where it was highest. Among blood samples, higher T cell density accompanied longer overall survival. Heterogeneity remains possible because sequencing was limited to only one tumor region.

Germline trimming cut 4 bases from V and 4 bases from J; bases unmatched to any gene: 8. Germline assignment: CDR1 GTSNPN and CDR2 SVGIG (reference sequence). CDR3 length equals 14 residues. This clonotype was obtained from a male donor older than 55 with stage III squamous cell lung carcinoma. The starting material was peripheral blood, obtained before any cancer treatment. The V call is TRBV30, the J call TRBJ1-1, with 8 bases that match TRBD1. CDR3 amino acids: CAWKMDRVGTEAFF. DNA of the CDR3: TGTGCCTGGAAAATGGACAGGGTAGGCACTGAAGCTTTCTTT.